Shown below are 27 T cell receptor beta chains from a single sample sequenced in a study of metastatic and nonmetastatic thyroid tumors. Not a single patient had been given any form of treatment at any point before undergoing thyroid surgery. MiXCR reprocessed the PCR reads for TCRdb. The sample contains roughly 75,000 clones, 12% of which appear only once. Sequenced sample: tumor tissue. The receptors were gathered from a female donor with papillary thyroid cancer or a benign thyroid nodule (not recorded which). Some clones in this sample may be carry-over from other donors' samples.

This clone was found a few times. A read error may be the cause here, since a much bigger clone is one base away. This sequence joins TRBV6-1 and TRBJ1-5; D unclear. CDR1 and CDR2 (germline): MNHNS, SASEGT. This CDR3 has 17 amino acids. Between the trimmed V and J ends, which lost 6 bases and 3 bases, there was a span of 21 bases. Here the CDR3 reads CASRPYLDGHINQPQHF. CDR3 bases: TGTGCCAGCAGACCATACCTTGATGGGCATATCAATCAGCCCCAGCATTTT.

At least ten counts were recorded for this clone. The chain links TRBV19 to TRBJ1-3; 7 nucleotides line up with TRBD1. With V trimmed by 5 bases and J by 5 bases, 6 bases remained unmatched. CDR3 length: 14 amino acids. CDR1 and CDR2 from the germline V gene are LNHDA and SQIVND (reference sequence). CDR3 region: CASSAQQGRNTIYF. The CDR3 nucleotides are TGTGCCAGTAGTGCTCAACAGGGGAGAAACACCATATATTTT.

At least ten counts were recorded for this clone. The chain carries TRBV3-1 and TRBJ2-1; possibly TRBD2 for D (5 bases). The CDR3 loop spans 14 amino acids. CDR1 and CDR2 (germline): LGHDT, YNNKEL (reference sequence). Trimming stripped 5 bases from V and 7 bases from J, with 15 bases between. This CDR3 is CASSISGGKNEQFF. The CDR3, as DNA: TGTGCCAGCAGCATAAGCGGAGGAAAGAATGAGCAGTTCTTC.

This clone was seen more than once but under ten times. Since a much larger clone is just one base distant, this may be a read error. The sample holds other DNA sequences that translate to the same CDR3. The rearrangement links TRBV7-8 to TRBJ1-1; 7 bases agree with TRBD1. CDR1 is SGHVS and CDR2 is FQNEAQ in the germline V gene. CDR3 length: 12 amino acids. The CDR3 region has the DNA TGCGCCAGCAGTTCTACCGGGACAGTTGCTTTCTTT. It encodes CASSSTGTVAFF.

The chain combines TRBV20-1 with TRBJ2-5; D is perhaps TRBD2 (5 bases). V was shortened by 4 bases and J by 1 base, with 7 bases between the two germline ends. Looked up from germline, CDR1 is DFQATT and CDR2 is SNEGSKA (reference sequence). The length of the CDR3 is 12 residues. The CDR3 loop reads CSATAVQETQYF. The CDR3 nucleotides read TGCAGTGCTACAGCGGTCCAAGAGACCCAGTACTTC.

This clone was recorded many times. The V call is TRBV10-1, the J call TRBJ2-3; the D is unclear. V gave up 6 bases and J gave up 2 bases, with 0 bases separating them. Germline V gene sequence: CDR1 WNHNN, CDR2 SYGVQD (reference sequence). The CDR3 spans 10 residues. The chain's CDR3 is CASSTDTQYF. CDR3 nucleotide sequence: TGCGCCAGCAGCACAGATACGCAGTATTTT.

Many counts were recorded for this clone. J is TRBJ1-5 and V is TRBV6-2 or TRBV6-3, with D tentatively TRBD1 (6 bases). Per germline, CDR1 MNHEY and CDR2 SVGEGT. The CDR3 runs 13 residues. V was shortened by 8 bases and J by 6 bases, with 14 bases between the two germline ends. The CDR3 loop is CASQGWGGQPQHF. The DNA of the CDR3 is TGTGCCAGCCAGGGGTGGGGGGGTCAGCCCCAGCATTTT.

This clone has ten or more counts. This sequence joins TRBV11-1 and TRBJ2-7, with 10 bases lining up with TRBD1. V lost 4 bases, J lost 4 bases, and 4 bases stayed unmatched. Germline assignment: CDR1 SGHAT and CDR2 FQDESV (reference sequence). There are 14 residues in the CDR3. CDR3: CASSYGQGGYEQYF. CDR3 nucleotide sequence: TGTGCCAGCAGCTATGGACAGGGGGGATACGAGCAGTACTTC.

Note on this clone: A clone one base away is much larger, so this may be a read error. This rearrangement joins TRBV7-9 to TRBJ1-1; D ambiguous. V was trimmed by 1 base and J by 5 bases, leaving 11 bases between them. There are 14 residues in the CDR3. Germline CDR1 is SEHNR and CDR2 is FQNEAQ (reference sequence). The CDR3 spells CASSLEWARTEAFF. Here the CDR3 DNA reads TGTGCCAGCAGCTTAGAGTGGGCCAGGACTGAAGCTTTCTTT.

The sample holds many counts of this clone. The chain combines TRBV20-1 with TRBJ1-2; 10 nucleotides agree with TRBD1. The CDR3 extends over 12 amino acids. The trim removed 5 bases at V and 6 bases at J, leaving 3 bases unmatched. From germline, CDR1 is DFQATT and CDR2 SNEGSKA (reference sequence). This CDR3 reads CSAYGQGDGYTF. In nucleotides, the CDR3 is TGCAGTGCTTACGGACAGGGGGATGGCTACACCTTC.

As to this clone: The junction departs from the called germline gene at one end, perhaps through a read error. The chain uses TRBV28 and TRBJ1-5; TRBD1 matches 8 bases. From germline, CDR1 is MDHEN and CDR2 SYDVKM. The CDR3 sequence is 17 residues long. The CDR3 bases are TGTGCAAGCAGTTCCCGACAGGGGTTAAGCGGCAATCAGCCCAAGCATTTT. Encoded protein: CASSSRQGLSGNQPKHF. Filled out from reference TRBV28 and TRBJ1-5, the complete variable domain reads DVKVTQSSRYLVKRTGEKVFLECVQDMDHENMFWYRQDPGLGLRLIYFSYDVKMKEKGDIPEGYSVSREKKERFSLILESASTNQTSMYLCASSSRQGLSGNQPKHFGDGTRLSIL.

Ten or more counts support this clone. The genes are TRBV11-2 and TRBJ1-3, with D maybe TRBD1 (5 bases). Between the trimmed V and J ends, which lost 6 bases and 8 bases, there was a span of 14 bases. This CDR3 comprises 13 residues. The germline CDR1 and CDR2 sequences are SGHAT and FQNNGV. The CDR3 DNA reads TGTGCCAGCAGGCAGCCTGGGGACCACACCATATATTTT. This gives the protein CASRQPGDHTIYF.

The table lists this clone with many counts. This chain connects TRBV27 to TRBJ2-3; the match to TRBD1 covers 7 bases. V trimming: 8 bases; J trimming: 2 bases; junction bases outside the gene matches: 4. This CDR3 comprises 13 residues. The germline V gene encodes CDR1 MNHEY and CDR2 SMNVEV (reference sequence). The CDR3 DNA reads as TGTGCCAGCGGGACAGCAAACACAGATACGCAGTATTTT. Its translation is CASGTANTDTQYF.

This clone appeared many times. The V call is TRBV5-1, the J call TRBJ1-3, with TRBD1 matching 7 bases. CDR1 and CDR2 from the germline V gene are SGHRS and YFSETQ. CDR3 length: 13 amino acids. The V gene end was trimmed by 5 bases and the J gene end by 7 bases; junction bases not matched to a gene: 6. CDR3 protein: CASRETGVNTIYF. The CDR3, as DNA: TGCGCCAGCAGGGAAACAGGGGTCAACACCATATATTTT.

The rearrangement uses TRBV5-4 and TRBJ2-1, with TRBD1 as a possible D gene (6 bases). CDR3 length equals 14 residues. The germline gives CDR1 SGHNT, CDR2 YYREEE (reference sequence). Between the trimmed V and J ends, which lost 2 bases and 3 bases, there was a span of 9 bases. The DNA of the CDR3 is TGTGCCAGCAGCTTCACAGGGCGCTACAATGAGCAGTTCTTC. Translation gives CASSFTGRYNEQFF.

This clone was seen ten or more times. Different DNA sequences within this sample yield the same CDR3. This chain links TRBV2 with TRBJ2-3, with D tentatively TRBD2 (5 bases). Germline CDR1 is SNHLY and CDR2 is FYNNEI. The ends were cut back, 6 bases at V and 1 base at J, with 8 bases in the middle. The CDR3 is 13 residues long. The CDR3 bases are TGTGCCAGCAGAGGGAGTGGCACAGATACGCAGTATTTT. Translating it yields CASRGSGTDTQYF.

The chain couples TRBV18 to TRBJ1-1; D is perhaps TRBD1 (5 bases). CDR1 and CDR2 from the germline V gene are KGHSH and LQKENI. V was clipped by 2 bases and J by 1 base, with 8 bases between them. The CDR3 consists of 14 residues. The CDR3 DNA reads TGTGCCAGCTCACCATTGGGGGGGAACACTGAAGCTTTCTTT. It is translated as CASSPLGGNTEAFF.

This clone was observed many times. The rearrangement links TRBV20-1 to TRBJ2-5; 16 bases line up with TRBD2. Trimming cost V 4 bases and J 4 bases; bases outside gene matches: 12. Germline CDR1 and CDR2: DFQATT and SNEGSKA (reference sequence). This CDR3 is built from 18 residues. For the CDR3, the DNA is TGCAGTGCTACCACAGGGGGACTAGCGGGAGGGCATTTAGAGACCCAGTACTTC. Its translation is CSATTGGLAGGHLETQYF.

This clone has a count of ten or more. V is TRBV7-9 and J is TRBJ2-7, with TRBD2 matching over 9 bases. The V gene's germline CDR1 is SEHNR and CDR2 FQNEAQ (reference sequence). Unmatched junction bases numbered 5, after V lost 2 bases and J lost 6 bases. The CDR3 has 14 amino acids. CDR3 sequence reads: CASSLSLAGSEQYF. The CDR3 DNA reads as TGTGCCAGCAGCTTAAGTCTAGCGGGAAGCGAGCAGTACTTC.

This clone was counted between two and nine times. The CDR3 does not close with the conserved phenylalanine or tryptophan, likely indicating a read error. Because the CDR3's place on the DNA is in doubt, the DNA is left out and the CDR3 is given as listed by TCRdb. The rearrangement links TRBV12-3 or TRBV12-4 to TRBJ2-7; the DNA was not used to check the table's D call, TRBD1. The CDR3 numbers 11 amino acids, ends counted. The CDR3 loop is CAGRRDSHLYL.

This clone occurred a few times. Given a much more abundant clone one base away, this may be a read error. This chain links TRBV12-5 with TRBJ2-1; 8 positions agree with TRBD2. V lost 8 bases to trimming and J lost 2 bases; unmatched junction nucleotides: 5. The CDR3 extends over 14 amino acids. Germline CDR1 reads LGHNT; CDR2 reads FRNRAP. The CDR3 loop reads CASCEGLAYNEQFF. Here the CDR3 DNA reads TGTGCTAGTTGTGAGGGACTAGCCTACAATGAGCAGTTCTTC.

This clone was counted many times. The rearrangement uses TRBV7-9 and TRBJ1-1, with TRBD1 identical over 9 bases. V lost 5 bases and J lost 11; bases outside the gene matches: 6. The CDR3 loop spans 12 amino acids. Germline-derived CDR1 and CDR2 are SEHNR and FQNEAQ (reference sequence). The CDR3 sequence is CASSLQGALAFF. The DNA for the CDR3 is TGTGCCAGCAGCCTACAGGGGGCGCTGGCTTTCTTT.

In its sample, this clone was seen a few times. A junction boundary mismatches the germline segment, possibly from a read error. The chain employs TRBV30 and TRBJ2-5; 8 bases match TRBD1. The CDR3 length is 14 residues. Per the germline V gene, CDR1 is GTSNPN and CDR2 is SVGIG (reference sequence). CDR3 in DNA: TGTGCCGGGAGTCGGACAGGGATTCAAGAGACCCAGTACTTC. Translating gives CAGSRTGIQETQYF.

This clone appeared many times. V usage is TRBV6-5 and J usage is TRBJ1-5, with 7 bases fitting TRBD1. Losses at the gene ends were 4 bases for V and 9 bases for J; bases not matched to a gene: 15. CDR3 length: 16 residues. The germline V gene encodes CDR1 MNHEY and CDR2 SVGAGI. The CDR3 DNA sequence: TGTGCCAGCAGTTCACGAGGTGGGACAGCGGAGCTGCCCCAGCATTTT. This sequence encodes CASSSRGGTAELPQHF.

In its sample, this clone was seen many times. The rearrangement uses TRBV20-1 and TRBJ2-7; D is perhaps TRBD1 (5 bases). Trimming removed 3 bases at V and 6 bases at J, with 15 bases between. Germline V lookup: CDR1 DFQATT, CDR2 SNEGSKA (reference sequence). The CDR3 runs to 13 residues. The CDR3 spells CSARIQGSGEQYF. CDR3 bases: TGCAGTGCTAGGATTCAGGGATCGGGCGAGCAGTACTTC.

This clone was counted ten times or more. In DNA, the CDR3 is TGTGCCAGCAGTTTTCGAGGACAAACTAAAGCTTTCTTT. This encodes CASSFRGQTKAFF. This sequence joins TRBV27 and TRBJ1-1; maybe TRBD1 (5 bases). Germline V gene data show CDR1 as MNHEY and CDR2 as SMNVEV (reference sequence). This CDR3 contains 13 residues. The V end lost 3 bases, the J end lost 9 bases, and 14 bases lay between the germline ends.

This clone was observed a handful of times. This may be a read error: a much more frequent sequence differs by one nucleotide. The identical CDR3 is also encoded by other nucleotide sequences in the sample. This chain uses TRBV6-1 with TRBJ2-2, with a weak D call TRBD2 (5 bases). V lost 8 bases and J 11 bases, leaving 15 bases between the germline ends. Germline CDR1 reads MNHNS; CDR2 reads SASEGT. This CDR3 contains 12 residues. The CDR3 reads CASGLSVGELFF. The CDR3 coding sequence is TGTGCCAGCGGACTGTCGGTCGGTGAGCTGTTTTTT.